These 6 T cell receptor beta chains share one sample of origin, sequenced in a study of blood T cell repertoires in COVID-19. Sequenced by immunoSEQ multiplex PCR; TCRdb stores in-frame clones only, minus some. The sample lists around 310,000 clones; around nine tenths were seen once. The sequencing sample was made of PBMCs or T cells enriched from blood (not recorded which). All receptors come from a woman between 25 and 40 years old who had recovered from COVID-19.

This chain joins TRBV19 and TRBJ1-1; D not certain. CDR3 size: 14 residues. The germline V and J ends were trimmed by 5 bases and 2 bases, with 12 bases remaining between them. The germline CDR1 and CDR2 sequences are LNHDA and SQIVND (reference sequence). CDR3 sequence: CASSPRDGNTEAFF. Here the CDR3 DNA reads TGTGCCAGTAGTCCTAGAGACGGAAACACTGAAGCTTTCTTT.

The gene calls are TRBV6-4 and TRBJ1-2; 8 bases line up with TRBD1. CDR1 is MRHNA, CDR2 SNTAGT, per germline. CDR3 length: 15 amino acids. V lost 4 bases and J lost 3; bases outside the gene matches: 7. The CDR3 is CASSAEMGQDYGYTF. CDR3 in DNA: TGTGCCAGCAGTGCCGAAATGGGACAGGACTATGGCTACACCTTC.

CDR3 nucleotides: TGTGCCAGCCAAATGGGGAGTTTGGGCGTCACTGAAGCTTTCTTT. Its translation is CASQMGSLGVTEAFF. The chain is built from TRBV25-1 and TRBJ1-1; D is unresolved. The germline V gene has CDR1 MGHDK and CDR2 SYGVNS. CDR3 length: 15 residues. V was cut by 8 bases and J by 4 bases, with 20 bases left in between.

The table lists this clone with a count of one. The chain is built from TRBV7-9 and TRBJ1-1; 8 positions agree with TRBD1. Germline V gene lookup returns CDR1 SEHNR and CDR2 FQNEAQ (reference sequence). This CDR3 is 15 amino acids long. V lost 5 bases, J lost 3 bases, and 8 bases stayed unmatched. The CDR3 is CASSISTGEDTEAFF. CDR3 bases: TGTGCCAGCAGCATTTCGACAGGGGAAGACACTGAAGCTTTCTTT.

The CDR3 nucleotides read TGTGCCAGCAGTTTAAGAGCCCTAGACTATCAGCCCCAGCATTTT. Its protein product is CASSLRALDYQPQHF. V and J are TRBV28 and TRBJ1-5; D is uncertain. The CDR3 has 15 amino acids. CDR1 is MDHEN and CDR2 is SYDVKM in the germline V gene. Trimming pared 2 bases from V and 5 bases from J, leaving 13 bases between.

The rearrangement uses TRBV28 and TRBJ2-2; D gene ambiguous. Germline V gene lookup returns CDR1 MDHEN and CDR2 SYDVKM. The CDR3 is 15 residues long. V was shortened by 8 bases and J by 0 bases, with 13 bases between the two germline ends. CDR3 region: CASRISAANTGELFF. The CDR3 DNA is TGTGCCAGCCGAATCAGCGCAGCGAACACCGGGGAGCTGTTTTTT.